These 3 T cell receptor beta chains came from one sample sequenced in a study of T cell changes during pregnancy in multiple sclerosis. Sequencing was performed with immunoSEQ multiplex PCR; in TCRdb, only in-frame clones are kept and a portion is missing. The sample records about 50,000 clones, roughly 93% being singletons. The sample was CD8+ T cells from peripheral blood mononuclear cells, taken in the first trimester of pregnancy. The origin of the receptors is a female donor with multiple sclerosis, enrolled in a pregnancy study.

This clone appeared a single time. In DNA form, the CDR3 reads TGTGCCAGCAGTGAAGCCACTGACAGTTATAGCAATCAGCCCCAGCATTTT. This gives the protein CASSEATDSYSNQPQHF. The rearrangement joins TRBV2 to TRBJ1-5; possibly TRBD1 for D (5 bases). The CDR3 has 17 residues. V lost 0 bases and J 0 bases, leaving 12 bases between the germline ends. CDR1 SNHLY and CDR2 FYNNEI come from the germline V gene.

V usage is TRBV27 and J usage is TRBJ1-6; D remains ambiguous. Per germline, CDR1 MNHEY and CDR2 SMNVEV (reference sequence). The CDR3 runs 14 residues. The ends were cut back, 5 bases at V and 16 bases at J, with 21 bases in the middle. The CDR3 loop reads CASSPSGSTARLHF. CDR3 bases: TGTGCCAGCAGTCCCTCCGGGAGTACAGCCCGACTCCACTTT.

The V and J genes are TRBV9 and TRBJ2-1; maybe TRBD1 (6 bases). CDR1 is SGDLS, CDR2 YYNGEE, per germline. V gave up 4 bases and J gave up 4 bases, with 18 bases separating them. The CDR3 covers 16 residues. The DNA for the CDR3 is TGTGCCAGCAGCCCAAGGATGGGGGCCGAATACAATGAGCAGTTCTTC. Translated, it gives CASSPRMGAEYNEQFF.